These T cell receptor beta chains were read from a single sample in a study of metastatic and nonmetastatic thyroid tumors. Using MiXCR, TCRdb re-called clones from the PCR reads. The data show 35,000 to 50,000 clones, 28% seen once. The sample was blood. The receptors derive from a male donor with papillary thyroid cancer or a benign thyroid nodule (not recorded which). Some clones in this sample may be carry-over from other donors' samples. Each CDR3 is given with its conserved first and last residue. The D gene is left open where the match is weak. The size entry is marked missing in some rows and otherwise reads once, few, many or a size class.

clone size,D gene,V gene,J gene,CDR3 protein,CDR3 DNA
-,-,TRBV6-4,TRBJ2-2,CASIDGTSTGELFF,TGTGCCAGCATTGACGGGACCAGCACCGGGGAGCTGTTTTTT
-,-,TRBV6-4,TRBJ2-7,CARIELPF,TGTGCCCGCATCGAGCTCCCTTTC
few,-,TRBV28,TRBJ1-5,CASTPGVVPQHF,TGTGCCAGCACCCCAGGTGTCGTGCCCCAGCATTTT
medium-sized,TRBD1,TRBV20-1,TRBJ1-2,CSARDPGQGDTGGYTF,TGCAGTGCTAGAGACCCGGGACAGGGGGATACGGGTGGCTACACCTTC
few,-,TRBV2,TRBJ2-3,CASSRESTDTQYF,TGTGCCAGCTCCCGGGAGAGCACAGATACGCAGTATTTT
few,-,TRBV6-5,TRBJ2-7,CASSYSRDRGEQYF,TGTGCCAGCAGTTACTCTAGGGATCGGGGCGAGCAGTACTTC
-,-,TRBV6-1,TRBJ1-6,CHRASVGLHF,TGTCACAGGGCCAGCGTCGGCCTCCACTTT
many,TRBD1,TRBV18,TRBJ2-7,CASSPLNRDRGRYEQYF,TGTGCCAGCTCACCACTAAACCGGGACAGGGGGCGGTACGAGCAGTACTTC
many,TRBD2,TRBV10-1,TRBJ2-7,CASSESSGYYEQYF,TGCGCCAGCAGTGAATCTAGCGGCTACTACGAGCAGTACTTC
few,TRBD1,TRBV28,TRBJ1-5,CASSFLRGLPQHF,TGTGCCAGCAGTTTCCTCAGGGGGCTGCCCCAGCATTTT
-,-,TRBV11-1,TRBJ2-2,CASSLGLAPNTGELFF,TGTGCCAGCAGCTTAGGTCTAGCACCGAACACCGGGGAGCTGTTTTTT
-,-,TRBV9,TRBJ1-4,CASSVGAGFEKLFF,TGTGCCAGCAGCGTAGGGGCGGGCTTTGAAAAACTGTTTTTT
many,TRBD1,TRBV7-9,TRBJ1-2,CASSYGQGAANGYTF,TGTGCCAGCAGCTATGGACAGGGGGCGGCCAATGGCTACACCTTC
many,-,TRBV14,TRBJ1-3,CASSPRHINSGNTIYF,TGTGCCAGCAGCCCGCGACACATCAACTCTGGAAACACCATATATTTT
few,-,TRBV15,TRBJ2-7,CATSSRGGDEQYF,TGTGCCACCAGCAGCCGAGGTGGGGACGAGCAGTACTTC
many,TRBD2,TRBV20-1,TRBJ2-1,CSANLAGGYNEQFF,TGCAGTGCTAACCTAGCGGGAGGTTACAATGAGCAGTTCTTC
medium-sized,-,TRBV30,TRBJ2-7,CAWKKPGGAEQYF,TGTGCCTGGAAGAAACCCGGAGGCGCCGAGCAGTACTTC
many,-,TRBV6-1,TRBJ2-6,CASSTDSSGANVLTF,TGTGCCAGCAGTACTGACAGCTCTGGGGCCAACGTCCTGACTTTC
many,-,TRBV28,TRBJ2-2,CASGGISTGELFF,TGTGCCAGCGGAGGTATTAGCACCGGGGAGCTGTTTTTT
-,-,TRBV6-4,TRBJ1-4,CASSPGTLDEKLYF,TGTGCCAGCAGCCCCGGGACACTGGATGAAAAACTGTATTTT
-,-,TRBV29-1,TRBJ1-1,CSAAGWDTEAFF,TGCAGCGCCGCAGGGTGGGACACTGAAGCTTTCTTT
many,-,TRBV7-3,TRBJ2-2,CASSLTSQGLPGELFF,TGTGCCAGCAGCTTAACATCCCAGGGCCTACCCGGGGAGCTGTTTTTT
many,-,TRBV6-2/TRBV6-3,TRBJ1-1,CASSYGTVNTEAFF,TGTGCCAGCAGTTACGGGACGGTGAACACTGAAGCTTTCTTT
once,TRBD1,TRBV5-4,TRBJ2-7,CASSSSTGGIYEQYF,TGTGCCAGCAGCTCTAGTACAGGGGGCATCTACGAGCAGTACTTC